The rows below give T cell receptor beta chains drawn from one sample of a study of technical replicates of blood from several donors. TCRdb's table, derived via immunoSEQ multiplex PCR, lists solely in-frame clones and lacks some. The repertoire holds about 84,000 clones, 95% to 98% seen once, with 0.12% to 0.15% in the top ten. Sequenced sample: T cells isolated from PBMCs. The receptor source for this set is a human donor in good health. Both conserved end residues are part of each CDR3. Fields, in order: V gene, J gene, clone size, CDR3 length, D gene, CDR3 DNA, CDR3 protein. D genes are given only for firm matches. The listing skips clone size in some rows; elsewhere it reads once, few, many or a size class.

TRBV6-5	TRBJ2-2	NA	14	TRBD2	TGTGCCAGCAGTTTGACTAGCGGGACCGGGGAGCTGTTTTTT	CASSLTSGTGELFF
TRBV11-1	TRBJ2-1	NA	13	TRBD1	TGTGCCAGCAGTCCCGACAGGGACGATGAGCAGTTCTTC	CASSPDRDDEQFF
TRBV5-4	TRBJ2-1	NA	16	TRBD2	TGTGCCAGCAGACCCAATCTAGCGGGAGCAGTCAATGAGCAGTTCTTC	CASRPNLAGAVNEQFF
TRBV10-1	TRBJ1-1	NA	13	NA	TGCGCCAGCAGTGGACAGGAGAACACTGAAGCTTTCTTT	CASSGQENTEAFF
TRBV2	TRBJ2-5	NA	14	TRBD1	TGTGCTATCACAGGGGGCGCGGCGGCAGAGACCCAGTACTTC	CAITGGAAAETQYF
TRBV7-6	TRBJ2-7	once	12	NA	TGTGCCAGCAGCTTCCGCCGGGGTGGGCAGTACTTC	CASSFRRGGQYF
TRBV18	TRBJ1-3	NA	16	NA	TGTGCCAGCTCACCAAGCGTTATTATCTCTGGAAACACCATATATTTT	CASSPSVIISGNTIYF
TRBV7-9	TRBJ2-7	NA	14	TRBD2	TGTGCCAGCAGACCTAGCGGGATTTCGGGCGAGCAGTACTTC	CASRPSGISGEQYF
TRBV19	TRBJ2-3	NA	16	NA	TGTGCCAGTAGCTTGACTGAGAATGAATACACAGATACGCAGTATTTT	CASSLTENEYTDTQYF
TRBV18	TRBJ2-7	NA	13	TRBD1	TGTGCCAGCTCACCGGGACAGGGGGACGAGCAGTACTTC	CASSPGQGDEQYF
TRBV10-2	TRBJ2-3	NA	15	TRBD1	TGCGCCAGCAGTGAGCCCGACAGGGGAACAGATACGCAGTATTTT	CASSEPDRGTDTQYF
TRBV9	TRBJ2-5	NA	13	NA	TGTGCCAGCAGCGGGGACAACCAAGAGACCCAGTACTTC	CASSGDNQETQYF
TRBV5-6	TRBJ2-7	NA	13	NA	TGTGCCAGCAGCTCCGGGGGTTGGGACGAGCAGTACTTC	CASSSGGWDEQYF
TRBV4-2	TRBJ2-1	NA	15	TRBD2	TGTGCCAGCAGCCCTCCGGGACTAGCGGGTCGGGAGCAGTTCTTC	CASSPPGLAGREQFF
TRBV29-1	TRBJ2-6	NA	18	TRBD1	TGCAGCGTTGAAGAGTGGGACAGGGGAACCCCTGGGGCCAACGTCCTGACTTTC	CSVEEWDRGTPGANVLTF
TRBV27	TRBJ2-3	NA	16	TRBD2	TGTGCCAGCAGACCAACTCTAGCGGCCCGCACAGATACGCAGTATTTT	CASRPTLAARTDTQYF
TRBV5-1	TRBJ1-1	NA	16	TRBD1	TGCGCCAGCAGCAGGGGACAGGGATCGATGAACACTGAAGCTTTCTTT	CASSRGQGSMNTEAFF
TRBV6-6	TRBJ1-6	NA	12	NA	TGTGCCAGCAGTGCCCCAGGGATCACCCTCCACTTT	CASSAPGITLHF
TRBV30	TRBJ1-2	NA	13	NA	TGTGCCTGGAGAACGGGTTTGGGTTATGGCTACACCTTC	CAWRTGLGYGYTF
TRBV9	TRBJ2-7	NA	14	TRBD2	TGTGCCAGCAGCGTTCGGACTAGCGGCTACGAGCAGTACTTC	CASSVRTSGYEQYF
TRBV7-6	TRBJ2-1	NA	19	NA	TGTGCCAGCAGCCCCTGGTCCCCCGGGGAACTGAGCTCCTACAATGAGCAGTTCTTC	CASSPWSPGELSSYNEQFF
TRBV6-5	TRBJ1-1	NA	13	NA	TGTGCCAGCTCACAGGGTCTAGGGACTGAAGCTTTCTTT	CASSQGLGTEAFF
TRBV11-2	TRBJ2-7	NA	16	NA	TGTGCCAGCAGCTCCAGGCCCCGGTTCTCCTCCTACGAGCAGTACTTC	CASSSRPRFSSYEQYF
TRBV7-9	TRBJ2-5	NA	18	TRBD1	TGTGCCTCCAACTCCCGAAAAACGACAGGGGGGAGCCAAGAGACCCAGTACTTC	CASNSRKTTGGSQETQYF
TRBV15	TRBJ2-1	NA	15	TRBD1	TGTGCCACCAGCAGAGACGACAGGGTTTACAATGAGCAGTTCTTC	CATSRDDRVYNEQFF
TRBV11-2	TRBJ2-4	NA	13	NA	TGTGCCAGCAGCTTAGCGGATGCGGACATTCAGTACTTC	CASSLADADIQYF
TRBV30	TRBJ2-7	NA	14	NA	TGTGCCTGGAGTGTACAGGGGGGGCCTTACGAGCAGTACTTC	CAWSVQGGPYEQYF
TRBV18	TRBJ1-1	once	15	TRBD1	TGTGCCAGCTCACCCACAGGGGGCGACATCACTGAAGCTTTCTTT	CASSPTGGDITEAFF
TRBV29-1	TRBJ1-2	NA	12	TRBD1	TGCAGCGTGCCGGGACAGGGGAATGGCTACACCTTC	CSVPGQGNGYTF
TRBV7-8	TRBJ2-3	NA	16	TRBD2	TGTGCCAGCAGCTCTGGGACTAGCGGGGGCCCAGGTACGCAGTATTTT	CASSSGTSGGPGTQYF
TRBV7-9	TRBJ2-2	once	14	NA	TGTGCCACCCTTCGGGGAGGGAACACCGGGGAGCTGTTTTTT	CATLRGGNTGELFF
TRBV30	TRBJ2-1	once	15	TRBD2	TGTGCCTGGAGCGCCGGATCGGGGGGTCCCAATGAGCAGTTCTTC	CAWSAGSGGPNEQFF
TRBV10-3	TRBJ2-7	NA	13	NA	TGTGCCATCAGTGAGTCGATTATCAGCGAGCAGTACTTC	CAISESIISEQYF
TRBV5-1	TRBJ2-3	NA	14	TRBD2	TGCGCCAGCAGCCTAGCGGGGGGCACAGATACGCAGTATTTT	CASSLAGGTDTQYF
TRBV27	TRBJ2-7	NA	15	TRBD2	TGTGCCAGCAGTTTAAAAGCGGGGGGAACCTACGAGCAGTACTTC	CASSLKAGGTYEQYF
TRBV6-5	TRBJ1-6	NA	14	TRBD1	TGTGCCAGCAACAGGGGCAGGGTTCCTTCACCCCTCCACTTT	CASNRGRVPSPLHF
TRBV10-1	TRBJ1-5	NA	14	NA	TGCGCCAGCAGTGACAGGGGCGGTAGTCAGCCCCAGCATTTT	CASSDRGGSQPQHF
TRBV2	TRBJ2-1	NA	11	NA	TGTGCCAGCACCTTTAACAATGAGCAGTTCTTC	CASTFNNEQFF
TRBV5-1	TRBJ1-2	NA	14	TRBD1	TGCGCCAGCAGCCGGGGGACAGGGGGCGACGGCTACACCTTC	CASSRGTGGDGYTF
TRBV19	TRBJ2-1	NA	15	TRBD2	TGTGCCAGTACCTTAGCGGGGAGCTCCTACAATGAGCAGTTCTTC	CASTLAGSSYNEQFF
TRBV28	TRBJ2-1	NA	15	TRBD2	TGTGCCAGCAGGTACGGACTAGCGGTCCACAATGAGCAGTTCTTC	CASRYGLAVHNEQFF
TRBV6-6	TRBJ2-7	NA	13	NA	TGTGCCAGCAGATTGGGGGGGCCATACGAGCAGTACTTC	CASRLGGPYEQYF
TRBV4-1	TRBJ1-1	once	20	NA	TGCGCCAGCAGCCAAGGATCGATTCGAGTCTGGGCCTCCGGAGGGACTGAAGCTTTCTTT	CASSQGSIRVWASGGTEAFF
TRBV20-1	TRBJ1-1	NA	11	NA	TGCAGTGCTCCGGACAGCGCGAAAGCTTTCTTT	CSAPDSAKAFF
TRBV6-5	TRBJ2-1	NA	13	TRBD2	TGTGCCAGCAGTGGGGGGGAATACAATGAGCAGTTCTTC	CASSGGEYNEQFF
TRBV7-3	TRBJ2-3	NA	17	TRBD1	TGTGCCAGCAGCTTAAATTCTCAGGGGGCGTTTGCAGATACGCAGTATTTT	CASSLNSQGAFADTQYF
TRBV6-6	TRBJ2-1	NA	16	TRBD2	TGTGCCAGCAGTTCTTTGACGAGCGGGAGGGCTGGTGAGCAGTTCTTC	CASSSLTSGRAGEQFF
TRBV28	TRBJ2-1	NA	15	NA	TGTGCCAGCAGTACCGGGACACCTTCCTACAATGAGCAGTTCTTC	CASSTGTPSYNEQFF
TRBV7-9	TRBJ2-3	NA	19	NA	TGTGCCAGCAGCTTCCAGTCGTACAGGGTGTTATTGGGGAAGGATACGCAGTATTTT	CASSFQSYRVLLGKDTQYF
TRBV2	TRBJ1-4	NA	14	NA	TGTGCCAGCAGTCAGGGGCGAACTAATGAAAAACTGTTTTTT	CASSQGRTNEKLFF
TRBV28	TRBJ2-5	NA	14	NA	TGTGCCAGCAGTCCGGGACTCACACAAGAGACCCAGTACTTC	CASSPGLTQETQYF
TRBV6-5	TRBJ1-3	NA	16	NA	TGTGCCAGCAGTTACTCCAACTCCGACTCTGGAAACACCATATATTTT	CASSYSNSDSGNTIYF
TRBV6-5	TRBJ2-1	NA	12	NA	TGTGCCAGCAGCACAAACTACAATGAGCAGTTCTTC	CASSTNYNEQFF